Following are 12 T cell receptor beta chains from one sample sequenced in a study of T cell changes during pregnancy in multiple sclerosis. The assay was immunoSEQ multiplex PCR, and TCRdb's table has in-frame clones only and misses some. This repertoire shows about 72,000 clones, 91% found once; its top ten account for roughly 0.7%. The input for sequencing was peripheral blood, taken in the third trimester of pregnancy. These receptors were obtained from a female donor in good health, enrolled as a control in a pregnancy study.

CDR3 protein: CASSQGLGATGELFF. The CDR3 region has the DNA TGCGCCAGCAGCCAAGGTCTAGGGGCGACCGGGGAGCTGTTTTTT. The chain uses TRBV5-1 and TRBJ2-2; tentative D call: TRBD1 (5 bases). The CDR3 length is 15 residues. Trimming left V 4 bases short and J 5 bases short, with 15 bases between. The germline gives CDR1 SGHRS, CDR2 YFSETQ.

The rearrangement links TRBV19 to TRBJ2-1, with a tentative D call TRBD2 (7 bases). Trimming shortened V by 4 bases and J by 7 bases, and 20 bases separated the two germline ends. The CDR3 covers 16 residues. Germline V gives CDR1 LNHDA, CDR2 SQIVND (reference sequence). The DNA of the CDR3 is TGTGCCAGTAGTAACGGCGGGGGCCCTAAGTCTAATGAGCAGTTCTTC. It is translated as CASSNGGGPKSNEQFF.

The rearrangement uses TRBV5-1 and TRBJ2-2; D uncertain. This CDR3 spans 14 amino acids. The germline V and J ends were trimmed by 5 bases and 1 base, with 9 bases remaining between them. Germline V CDR1 and CDR2: SGHRS, YFSETQ. The CDR3 DNA follows: TGCGCCAGCAGGTCCACCGGGAACACCGGGGAGCTGTTTTTT. It is translated as CASRSTGNTGELFF.

As DNA, the CDR3 is TGTGCCAGCAGGCGGGACAGGGGTGACACCGGGGAGCTGTTTTTT. It encodes CASRRDRGDTGELFF. The chain uses TRBV6-5 and TRBJ2-2, with 10 bases identical to TRBD1. J lost 3 bases, V lost 6 bases, and 4 bases had no gene match. CDR1 is MNHEY and CDR2 is SVGAGI in the germline V gene. This CDR3 region has 15 residues.

The chain couples TRBV29-1 to TRBJ1-2, with D perhaps TRBD1 (5 bases). The germline V gene has CDR1 SQVTM and CDR2 ANQGSEA. The CDR3 runs to 12 residues. V lost 6 bases, J lost 1 base, and 9 bases lay in between. CDR3 loop: CSVLTDNYGYTF. The CDR3 DNA reads TGCAGCGTACTGACAGATAACTATGGCTACACCTTC.

This clone was picked up one time. This chain links TRBV5-8 with TRBJ1-1; D uncertain. The CDR3 runs 12 residues. The V gene's germline CDR1 is SGHTS and CDR2 YDEGEE. V was cut by 3 bases and J by 4 bases, with 7 bases left in between. CDR3 nucleotides: TGTGCCAGCAGCTGGGAGGTCACTGAAGCTTTCTTT. It yields the protein CASSWEVTEAFF.

V usage is TRBV7-9 and J usage is TRBJ2-2; 8 nucleotides line up with TRBD1. V shed 4 bases, J shed 1 base, and the junction held 2 bases outside the gene matches. The germline gives CDR1 SEHNR, CDR2 FQNEAQ (reference sequence). The CDR3 consists of 15 residues. The CDR3 reads CASSSDRENTGELFF. CDR3 DNA: TGTGCCAGCAGCTCGGACAGGGAGAACACCGGGGAGCTGTTTTTT.

This rearrangement joins TRBV19 to TRBJ2-1; TRBD2 aligns across 7 bases. The CDR3 extends over 14 amino acids. Trimming at V came to 3 bases and at J to 1 base, leaving 0 bases not matched to a gene. CDR1 is LNHDA, CDR2 SQIVND, per germline (reference sequence). Here the CDR3 DNA reads TGTGCCAGTAGTATGCGGGGGTCCTACAATGAGCAGTTCTTC. Translating it yields CASSMRGSYNEQFF.

This clone was observed a handful of times. The chain is built from TRBV6-1 and TRBJ2-1, with 7 bases identical to TRBD2. The CDR3 runs 15 residues. Germline V gene lookup returns CDR1 MNHNS and CDR2 SASEGT. The V gene end was trimmed by 1 base and the J gene end by 1 base; junction bases not matched to a gene: 1. The CDR3 bases are TGTGCCAGCAGTGAAGGGGAGGGTTCCTACAATGAGCAGTTCTTC. Amino acids: CASSEGEGSYNEQFF.

The chain carries TRBV28 and TRBJ2-4; maybe TRBD1 (5 bases). V lost 6 bases and J 8 bases, leaving 14 bases between the germline ends. In germline, CDR1 is MDHEN, CDR2 SYDVKM. The CDR3 covers 13 residues. The CDR3 loop is CASRPQGRDIQYF. CDR3 nucleotides: TGTGCCAGCAGGCCCCAGGGTCGGGACATTCAGTACTTC.

A single count supports this clone. Here the CDR3 reads CASSAGENTEAFF. The CDR3, as DNA: TGTGCCAGCAGCGCGGGGGAGAACACTGAAGCTTTCTTT. The chain combines TRBV7-2 with TRBJ1-1, with D perhaps matching TRBD1 (5 bases). This CDR3 is 13 amino acids long. The V end was cut by 5 bases, the J end by 1 base, with 8 bases between. The V gene's germline CDR1 is SGHTA and CDR2 FQGNSA.

J is TRBJ1-3 and V is TRBV5-5; possibly TRBD1 for D (6 bases). Germline V gene data show CDR1 as SGHKS and CDR2 as YYEKEE (reference sequence). Trimming took 3 bases from V and 4 from J, leaving 11 bases between them. This CDR3 is 14 amino acids long. Here the CDR3 reads CASSWTVGGNTIYF. Written as DNA, the CDR3 is TGTGCCAGCAGCTGGACAGTAGGAGGAAACACCATATATTTT.